These 10 T cell receptor beta chains share one sample of origin, sequenced in a study of T cell responses to AZD1222 COVID-19 vaccine. Profiled with immunoSEQ multiplex PCR; TCRdb holds only in-frame clones, not every one. The sample lists fewer than 75,000 clones; about 89% were seen once. Specimen: peripheral blood, collected 28 days after the second dose of the MenACWY control vaccine. Receptor source: an adult who received the MenACWY meningococcal vaccine as a control.

This chain connects TRBV2 to TRBJ1-2, with TRBD1 matching 8 bases. The CDR3 consists of 14 residues. V lost 4 bases to trimming and J lost 8 bases; unmatched junction nucleotides: 9. Germline assignment: CDR1 SNHLY and CDR2 FYNNEI. Written as DNA, the CDR3 is TGTGCCAGCAGTGGGCTCGGACAGGGCAGGGGCTACACCTTC. Its translation is CASSGLGQGRGYTF.

The chain links TRBV7-8 to TRBJ2-1; 13 bases match TRBD2. The CDR3 is made up of 15 amino acids. Germline CDR1 reads SGHVS; CDR2 reads FQNEAQ. Trimming cost V 4 bases and J 9 bases; bases outside gene matches: 6. In DNA, the CDR3 is TGTGCCAGCAGCTACCGGACTAGCGGGAGAACTGAGCAGTTCTTC. Translating gives CASSYRTSGRTEQFF.

The chain carries TRBV27 and TRBJ1-5; 9 positions match TRBD1. Trimming removed 5 bases from V and 6 bases from J; junction bases left unmatched: 8. The CDR3 spans 15 residues. Germline CDR1 is MNHEY and CDR2 is SMNVEV (reference sequence). This CDR3 reads CASSPDRGRSQPQHF. CDR3 nucleotides: TGTGCCAGCAGTCCGGACAGGGGTAGGAGTCAGCCCCAGCATTTT.

This clone was counted a single time. The genes are TRBV7-9 and TRBJ1-2; D call uncertain. CDR3 length equals 13 residues. Between the trimmed V and J ends, which lost 0 bases and 8 bases, there was a span of 10 bases. Germline-derived CDR1 and CDR2 are SEHNR and FQNEAQ (reference sequence). CDR3 DNA sequence: TGTGCCAGCAGCTTAGCCGAGGGAAGAGGCTACACCTTC. This sequence encodes CASSLAEGRGYTF.

This chain connects TRBV21-1 to TRBJ2-4; TRBD1 is the table's D call, not checked against the DNA. TRBV21-1 is marked as a pseudogene. The CDR3 sequence is 18 residues long. CDR3 in DNA: TGTGCCAGCAGCAAAGTGGCAGGGGAGACGGTTAGAAAAAACATTCAGTACTTC. Amino acids: CASSKVAGETVRKNIQYF.

This clone was seen only once. The chain's CDR3 is CASSDIPGHYNTEAFF. DNA of the CDR3: TGTGCCAGCAGCGACATACCGGGACACTACAACACTGAAGCTTTCTTT. The chain links TRBV7-9 to TRBJ1-1, with a possible D match to TRBD1 (6 bases). The CDR3 has 16 residues. Looked up from germline, CDR1 is SEHNR and CDR2 is FQNEAQ (reference sequence). V was cut by 5 bases and J by 2 bases, with 18 bases left in between.

V and J are TRBV19 and TRBJ1-4; weak D call: TRBD1 (6 bases). This CDR3 is 16 amino acids long. V was shortened by 4 bases and J by 1 base, with 13 bases between the two germline ends. The germline V gene has CDR1 LNHDA and CDR2 SQIVND (reference sequence). This CDR3 is CASSRGQGRTNEKLFF. CDR3 nucleotide sequence: TGTGCCAGTAGTAGGGGGCAGGGCCGAACTAATGAAAAACTGTTTTTT.

The chain has TRBV5-8 and TRBJ1-5; D is ambiguous. V lost 6 bases, J lost 6 bases, and 16 bases lay in between. This CDR3 region has 14 residues. Germline assignment: CDR1 SGHTS and CDR2 YDEGEE. The CDR3 nucleotides read TGTGCCAGCATTGTGTCGGGTCTCGGTCAGCCCCAGCATTTT. Translation: CASIVSGLGQPQHF.

The rearrangement uses TRBV5-6 and TRBJ2-7, with D possibly TRBD2 on 6 matching bases. The V end lost 3 bases, the J end lost 9 bases, and 16 bases lay between the germline ends. Germline assignment: CDR1 SGHDT and CDR2 YYEEEE. The CDR3 totals 13 residues. CDR3 DNA sequence: TGTGCCAGCAGCTGGTCGGGAGATGAGGTGCAGTACTTC. This translates into CASSWSGDEVQYF. Together with reference TRBV5-6 and TRBJ2-7, the CDR3 gives the full variable domain: DAGVTQSPTHLIKTRGQQVTLRCSPKSGHDTVSWYQQALGQGPQFIFQYYEEEERQRGNFPDRFSGHQFPNYSSELNVNALLLGDSALYLCASSWSGDEVQYFGPGTRLTVT.

Details on this clone: An end of the junction differs from the germline gene, which may be a read error. The V call is TRBV2, the J call TRBJ1-2; TRBD1 agrees at 9 bases. Germline-derived CDR1 and CDR2 are SNHLY and FYNNEI. This CDR3 is built from 13 residues. In DNA, the CDR3 is TGTGCCAGCAGCCGGGACAGGGATCCCCCCTGGGACTTC. Its translation is CASSRDRDPPWDF.